The 29 T cell receptor beta chains listed next were all sequenced from one sample in a study of blood T cell repertoires in COVID-19. Produced via immunoSEQ multiplex PCR; TCRdb's table is partial and in-frame only. Here the sample spans roughly 280,000 clones, over 75% being singletons. Sequenced sample: peripheral blood. Source of these receptors: a woman in her seventies with acute or convalescent COVID-19.

The chain has TRBV11-1 and TRBJ1-2; a possible D gene is TRBD1 (5 bases). The CDR3 covers 14 residues. Between the trimmed V and J ends, which lost 3 bases and 9 bases, there was a span of 17 bases. In germline, CDR1 is SGHAT, CDR2 FQDESV (reference sequence). CDR3 sequence (DNA): TGTGCCAGCAGCTTTGGGGGGAACAATTATCGCTACACCTTC. It specifies CASSFGGNNYRYTF.

CDR3 residues: CASSLSGTSGGKQFF. The CDR3 DNA reads as TGTGCCAGCAGCTTAAGTGGGACTAGCGGGGGGAAGCAGTTCTTC. The J gene is TRBJ2-1, the V gene TRBV11-1; 15 nucleotides align to TRBD2. V trimming: 2 bases; J trimming: 11 bases; junction bases outside the gene matches: 4. The V gene's germline CDR1 is SGHAT and CDR2 FQDESV (reference sequence). CDR3 length: 15 residues. The whole variable domain, remainder taken from reference TRBV11-1 and TRBJ2-1, is EAEVAQSPRYKITEKSQAVAFWCDPISGHATLYWYRQILGQGPELLVQFQDESVVDDSQLPKDRFSAERLKGVDSTLKIQPAELGDSAMYLCASSLSGTSGGKQFFGPGTRLTVL.

The chain carries TRBV20-1 and TRBJ1-2; a possible D gene is TRBD1 (6 bases). CDR3 length: 12 amino acids. Germline values: CDR1 DFQATT, CDR2 SNEGSKA (reference sequence). V gave up 3 bases and J gave up 6 bases, with 11 bases separating them. The CDR3 loop is CSASFRGHGYTF. CDR3 in DNA: TGCAGTGCTAGTTTCAGGGGACATGGCTACACCTTC.

V and J are TRBV3-1 (or the pseudogene TRBV3-2) and TRBJ2-1, with D maybe TRBD2 (7 bases). Deletions cut 0 bases from V and 9 bases from J, with 12 bases between. The CDR3 runs to 14 residues. Germline V gene data show CDR1 as LGHDT and CDR2 as YNNKEL (reference sequence). The CDR3 loop is CASSQDGGAFEQFF. The CDR3 nucleotides read TGTGCCAGCAGCCAAGATGGGGGGGCATTTGAGCAGTTCTTC.

The chain employs TRBV19 and TRBJ1-6; D may be TRBD1 (6 bases). Germline lookup yields CDR1 LNHDA and CDR2 SQIVND (reference sequence). The CDR3 has 15 amino acids. Trimming pared 6 bases from V and 10 bases from J, leaving 19 bases between. Here the CDR3 DNA reads TGTGCCAGTAGCACAACTTCGACAGGCTGGTCACCCCTCCACTTT. It encodes CASSTTSTGWSPLHF.

V gene TRBV18 combines with J gene TRBJ2-7; the D gene is possibly TRBD2 (5 bases). Germline V gives CDR1 KGHSH, CDR2 LQKENI. Deletions cut 4 bases from V and 5 bases from J, with 12 bases between. The CDR3 spans 13 residues. The CDR3: CASSLTLVDEQYF. DNA for the CDR3: TGTGCCAGCTCACTCACACTAGTTGACGAGCAGTACTTC.

This clone occurred a few times. The chain links TRBV11-2 to TRBJ1-3, with D maybe TRBD1 (6 bases). V lost 4 bases and J 5 bases, leaving 18 bases between the germline ends. The length of the CDR3 is 16 residues. Per germline, CDR1 SGHAT and CDR2 FQNNGV. The CDR3 DNA sequence: TGTGCCAGCAGCTCCCCGATTGCTCAGGGGAGAAACACCATATATTTT. This gives the protein CASSSPIAQGRNTIYF.

V usage is TRBV27 and J usage is TRBJ1-2, with D tentatively TRBD1 (5 bases). This CDR3 spans 13 amino acids. Germline lookup yields CDR1 MNHEY and CDR2 SMNVEV (reference sequence). Trimming pared 2 bases from V and 5 bases from J, leaving 9 bases between. CDR3 residues: CASSLQGGYGYTF. The CDR3 DNA follows: TGTGCCAGCAGTTTACAGGGAGGGTATGGCTACACCTTC.

In its sample, this clone was seen once. The chain carries TRBV9 and TRBJ2-2; tentative D call: TRBD1 (5 bases). The length of the CDR3 is 15 residues. Trimming removed 3 bases from V and 5 bases from J, with 14 bases in between. The germline CDR1 and CDR2 sequences are SGDLS and YYNGEE. The chain's CDR3 is CASSGLQGSTGELFF. For the CDR3, the DNA is TGTGCCAGCAGCGGCCTCCAGGGATCAACCGGGGAGCTGTTTTTT. Using reference TRBV9 and TRBJ2-2 for the parts outside the CDR3, the full variable domain is DSGVTQTPKHLITATGQRVTLRCSPRSGDLSVYWYQQSLDQGLQFLIQYYNGEERAKGNILERFSAQQFPDLHSELNLSSLELGDSALYFCASSGLQGSTGELFFGEGSRLTVL.

The rearrangement joins TRBV5-4 to TRBJ2-2, with D possibly being TRBD2 (5 bases). The CDR3 runs to 14 residues. V lost 4 bases and J 6 bases, leaving 13 bases between the germline ends. Germline CDR1 and CDR2: SGHNT and YYREEE (reference sequence). CDR3 residues: CASSPGLRAGELFF. The CDR3 coding sequence is TGTGCCAGCAGCCCAGGACTGAGAGCCGGGGAGCTGTTTTTT.

V gene TRBV6-6 combines with J gene TRBJ1-1; no reliable D call. V was clipped by 5 bases and J by 4 bases, with 26 bases between them. Germline V gives CDR1 MNHNY, CDR2 SVGAGI (reference sequence). The CDR3 has 18 amino acids. The DNA for the CDR3 is TGTGCCAGCAGTCGCGCCCGAGGGCCCACTACCCTAAGCACTGAAGCTTTCTTT. Its protein product is CASSRARGPTTLSTEAFF.

V is TRBV6-1 and J is TRBJ2-7; 9 bases are a match to TRBD1. V gave up 3 bases and J gave up 2 bases; unmatched junction bases: 8. The CDR3 has 16 amino acids. CDR1 is MNHNS and CDR2 is SASEGT in the germline V gene. CDR3 sequence: CASSEGVGQGAYEQYF. Here the CDR3 DNA reads TGTGCCAGCAGTGAGGGGGTGGGACAGGGAGCCTACGAGCAGTACTTC.

The CDR3: CASSPGQGSEKLFF. The CDR3 nucleotides are TGCGCCAGCAGCCCGGGACAGGGGAGTGAAAAACTGTTTTTT. The rearrangement uses TRBV5-1 and TRBJ1-4, with 10 bases that match TRBD1. Germline-derived CDR1 and CDR2 are SGHRS and YFSETQ. This CDR3 spans 14 amino acids. The V and J ends lost 4 bases and 7 bases, in that order; junction bases with no gene match: 4.

The gene calls are TRBV18 and TRBJ2-5, with TRBD2 identical over 9 bases. This CDR3 spans 16 amino acids. CDR1 and CDR2 from the germline V gene are KGHSH and LQKENI. Trimming removed 2 bases from V and 4 bases from J; junction bases left unmatched: 8. CDR3 sequence reads: CASSPWRGGAVETQYF. As DNA, the CDR3 is TGTGCCAGCTCACCATGGCGGGGGGGCGCTGTAGAGACCCAGTACTTC.

The chain is built from TRBV29-1 and TRBJ2-7; D gene unclear. The CDR3 covers 11 residues. Trimming stripped 4 bases from V and 6 bases from J, with 10 bases between. The germline CDR1 and CDR2 sequences are SQVTM and ANQGSEA. The DNA of the CDR3 is TGCAGCGTTGGGCGAGGTAGCGAGCAGTACTTC. It specifies CSVGRGSEQYF.

This rearrangement joins TRBV18 to TRBJ1-5; possibly TRBD1 for D (6 bases). CDR1 is KGHSH, CDR2 LQKENI, per germline. The CDR3 contains 13 residues. V was pared by 6 bases and J by 7 bases, with 13 bases between. The CDR3 loop is CASSEGVEQPQHF. The CDR3 nucleotides read TGTGCCAGCTCCGAGGGGGTGGAACAGCCCCAGCATTTT.

This clone was observed many times. J is TRBJ1-6 and V is TRBV9, with 9 bases that match TRBD1. Germline V gene data show CDR1 as SGDLS and CDR2 as YYNGEE. This CDR3 region has 15 residues. V was pared by 4 bases and J by 10 bases, with 9 bases of the junction left unmatched. This chain's CDR3 is CASSPGTGLTSPLHF. CDR3 sequence (DNA): TGTGCCAGCAGCCCCGGGACAGGGCTGACCTCACCCCTCCACTTT. The full variable domain, completed using reference TRBV9 and TRBJ1-6, is DSGVTQTPKHLITATGQRVTLRCSPRSGDLSVYWYQQSLDQGLQFLIQYYNGEERAKGNILERFSAQQFPDLHSELNLSSLELGDSALYFCASSPGTGLTSPLHFGNGTRLTVT.

In its sample, this clone was seen once. This chain uses TRBV5-1 with TRBJ2-6, with unresolved D. Germline V gives CDR1 SGHRS, CDR2 YFSETQ. The CDR3 loop spans 14 amino acids. The V gene lost 4 bases and the J gene lost 0 bases, with 5 bases spanning the gap. CDR3: CASSQNSGANVLTF. CDR3 sequence (DNA): TGCGCCAGCAGCCAAAACTCTGGGGCCAACGTCCTGACTTTC.

V and J are TRBV6-2 or TRBV6-3 and TRBJ2-3; perhaps TRBD1 as D (6 bases). Germline V gene lookup returns CDR1 MNHEY and CDR2 SVGEGT. Trimming removed 2 bases from V and 8 bases from J, with 17 bases in between. CDR3 length equals 15 residues. CDR3 coding DNA: TGTGCCAGCAGTTACACTCTACTACAGGGAACTACGCAGTATTTT. The encoded protein is CASSYTLLQGTTQYF.

The chain couples TRBV19 to TRBJ1-4; 9 bases fit TRBD1. Germline CDR1 is LNHDA and CDR2 is SQIVND (reference sequence). The CDR3 is 13 residues long. Trimming took 4 bases from V and 11 from J; bases not matched to a gene: 5. As DNA, the CDR3 is TGTGCCAGTAGTAGGGACAGGGAGGAGAAACTGTTTTTT. The encoded protein is CASSRDREEKLFF. The full variable domain, rest sourced from reference TRBV19 and TRBJ1-4, is DGGITQSPKYLFRKEGQNVTLSCEQNLNHDAMYWYRQDPGQGLRLIYYSQIVNDFQKGDIAEGYSVSREKKESFPLTVTSAQKNPTAFYLCASSRDREEKLFFGSGTQLSVL.

This chain uses TRBV6-5 with TRBJ1-1, with 7 bases aligning to TRBD1. This CDR3 region has 12 residues. The V segment lost 6 bases and the J segment 10 bases; nucleotides outside the gene matches: 8. From germline, CDR1 is MNHEY and CDR2 SVGAGI. The CDR3 DNA follows: TGTGCCAGCAGCTATGGGTCAGGGGGAGCTTTCTTT. It encodes CASSYGSGGAFF.

The V gene is TRBV7-3, the J gene TRBJ2-2; TRBD1 is a possible D gene (5 bases). CDR1 and CDR2 (germline): SGHTA, FQGTGA. V was pared by 0 bases and J by 5 bases, with 16 bases between. The CDR3 consists of 17 residues. The CDR3 sequence is CASSLTRDSLRTGELFF. CDR3 coding DNA: TGTGCCAGCAGCTTAACCAGAGACAGCCTACGGACCGGGGAGCTGTTTTTT.

The chain is built from TRBV11-1 and TRBJ2-1, with D perhaps matching TRBD2 (5 bases). Trimming pared 4 bases from V and 7 bases from J, leaving 17 bases between. This CDR3 is built from 15 residues. CDR1 is SGHAT, CDR2 FQDESV, per germline (reference sequence). DNA of the CDR3: TGTGCCAGCAGCTCCCCCGATGGAGGTTTAAATGAGCAGTTCTTC. Protein: CASSSPDGGLNEQFF. Variable domain in full (rest from reference TRBV11-1 and TRBJ2-1): EAEVAQSPRYKITEKSQAVAFWCDPISGHATLYWYRQILGQGPELLVQFQDESVVDDSQLPKDRFSAERLKGVDSTLKIQPAELGDSAMYLCASSSPDGGLNEQFFGPGTRLTVL.

This clone was detected once. J is TRBJ1-2 and V is TRBV15; D might be TRBD1 (5 bases). The CDR3 totals 14 residues. Germline lookup yields CDR1 LNHNV and CDR2 YYDKDF (reference sequence). Trimming pared 1 base from V and 6 bases from J, leaving 12 bases between. CDR3 amino acids: CATSRGVDSNGYTF. CDR3 in DNA: TGTGCCACCAGCAGAGGAGTAGACAGCAATGGCTACACCTTC. The variable domain in full, completed from reference TRBV15 and TRBJ1-2, reads DAMVIQNPRYQVTQFGKPVTLSCSQTLNHNVMYWYQQKSSQAPKLLFHYYDKDFNNEADTPDNFQSRRPNTSFCFLDIRSPGLGDTAMYLCATSRGVDSNGYTFGSGTRLTVV.

The chain is built from TRBV27 and TRBJ2-7; 12 bases align to TRBD1. There are 14 residues in the CDR3. The trim removed 7 bases at V and 2 bases at J, leaving 3 bases unmatched. Germline values: CDR1 MNHEY, CDR2 SMNVEV (reference sequence). CDR3 coding DNA: TGTGCCAGCAAACGGGACAGGGGGCCCTACGAGCAGTACTTC. Its translation is CASKRDRGPYEQYF.

This clone was counted only a few times. The rearrangement joins TRBV29-1 to TRBJ1-6, with a weak D call TRBD1 (6 bases). The CDR3 totals 15 residues. From germline, CDR1 is SQVTM and CDR2 ANQGSEA. Trimming removed 6 bases from V and 5 bases from J, with 17 bases in between. CDR3 sequence (DNA): TGCAGCGTCGCGGAAGGCAGGGGAGATAATTCACCCCTCCACTTT. The encoded protein is CSVAEGRGDNSPLHF.

The V call is TRBV4-2, the J call TRBJ2-2; 7 bases line up with TRBD1. Per germline, CDR1 LGHNA and CDR2 YNFKEQ. Trimming at V came to 1 base and at J to 0 bases, leaving 2 bases not matched to a gene. The CDR3 totals 16 residues. CDR3 DNA sequence: TGTGCCAGCAGCCAAGTAGGGGGCACGAACACCGGGGAGCTGTTTTTT. As protein: CASSQVGGTNTGELFF.

This clone was seen more than once but under ten times. V gene TRBV12-3 or TRBV12-4 combines with J gene TRBJ1-2, with 7 nucleotides matching TRBD1. J was trimmed by 8 bases and V by 5 bases; bases with no gene match: 2. The CDR3 is made up of 11 amino acids. CDR3 region: CASSTGEGYTF. In DNA, the CDR3 is TGTGCCAGCAGTACAGGGGAGGGCTACACCTTC.

The chain employs TRBV12-5 and TRBJ2-3; D is possibly TRBD2 (6 bases). V was cut by 1 base and J by 2 bases, with 7 bases left in between. The CDR3 runs 14 residues. Per germline, CDR1 LGHNT and CDR2 FRNRAP. As DNA, the CDR3 is TGTGCTAGTGGTTTGGAGGGACTCACAGATACGCAGTATTTT. It translates to CASGLEGLTDTQYF. Filled out from reference TRBV12-5 and TRBJ2-3, the complete variable domain reads DARVTQTPRHKVTEMGQEVTMRCQPILGHNTVFWYRQTMMQGLELLAYFRNRAPLDDSGMPKDRFSAEMPDATLATLKIQPSEPRDSAVYFCASGLEGLTDTQYFGPGTRLTVL.